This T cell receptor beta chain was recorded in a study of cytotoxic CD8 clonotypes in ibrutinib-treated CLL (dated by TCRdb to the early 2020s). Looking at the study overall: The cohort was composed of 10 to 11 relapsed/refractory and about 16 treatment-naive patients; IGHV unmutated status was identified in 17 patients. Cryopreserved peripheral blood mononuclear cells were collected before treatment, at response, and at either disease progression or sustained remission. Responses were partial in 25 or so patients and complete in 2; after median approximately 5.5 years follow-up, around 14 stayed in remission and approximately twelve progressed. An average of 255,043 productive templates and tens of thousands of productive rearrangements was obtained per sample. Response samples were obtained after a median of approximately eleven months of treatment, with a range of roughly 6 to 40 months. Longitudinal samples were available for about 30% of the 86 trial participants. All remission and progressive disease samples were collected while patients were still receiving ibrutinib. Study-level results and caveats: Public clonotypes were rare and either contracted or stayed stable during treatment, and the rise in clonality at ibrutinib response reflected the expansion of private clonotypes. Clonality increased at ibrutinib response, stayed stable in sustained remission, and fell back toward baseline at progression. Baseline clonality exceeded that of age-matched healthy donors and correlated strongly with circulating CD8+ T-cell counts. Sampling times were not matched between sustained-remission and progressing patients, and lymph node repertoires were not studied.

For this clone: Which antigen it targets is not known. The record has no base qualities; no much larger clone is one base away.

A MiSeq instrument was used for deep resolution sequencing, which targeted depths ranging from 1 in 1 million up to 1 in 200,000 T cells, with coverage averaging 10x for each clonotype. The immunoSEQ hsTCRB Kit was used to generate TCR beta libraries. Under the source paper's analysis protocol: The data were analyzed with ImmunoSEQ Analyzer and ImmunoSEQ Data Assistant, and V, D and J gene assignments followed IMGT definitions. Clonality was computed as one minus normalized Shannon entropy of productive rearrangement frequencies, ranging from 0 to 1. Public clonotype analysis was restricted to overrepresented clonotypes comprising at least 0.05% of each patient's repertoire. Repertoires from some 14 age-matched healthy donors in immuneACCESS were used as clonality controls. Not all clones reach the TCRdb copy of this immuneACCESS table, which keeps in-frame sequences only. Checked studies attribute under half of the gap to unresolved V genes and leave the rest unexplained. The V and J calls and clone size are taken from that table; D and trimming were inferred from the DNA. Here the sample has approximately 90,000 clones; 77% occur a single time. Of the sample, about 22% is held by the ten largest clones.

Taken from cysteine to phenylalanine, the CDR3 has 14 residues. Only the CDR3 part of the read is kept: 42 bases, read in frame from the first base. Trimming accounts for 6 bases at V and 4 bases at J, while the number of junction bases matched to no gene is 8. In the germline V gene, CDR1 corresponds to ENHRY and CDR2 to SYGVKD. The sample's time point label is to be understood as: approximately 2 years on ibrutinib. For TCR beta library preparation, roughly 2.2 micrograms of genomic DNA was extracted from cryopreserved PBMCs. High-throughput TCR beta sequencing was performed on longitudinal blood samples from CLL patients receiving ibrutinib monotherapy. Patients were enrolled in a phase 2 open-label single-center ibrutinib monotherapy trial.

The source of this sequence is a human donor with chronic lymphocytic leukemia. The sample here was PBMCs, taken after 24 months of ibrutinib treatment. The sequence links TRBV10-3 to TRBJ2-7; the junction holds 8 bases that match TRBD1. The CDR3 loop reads CAIRRQGAGYEQYF. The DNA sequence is TGTGCCATCAGAAGGCAGGGGGCAGGTTACGAGCAGTACTTC.